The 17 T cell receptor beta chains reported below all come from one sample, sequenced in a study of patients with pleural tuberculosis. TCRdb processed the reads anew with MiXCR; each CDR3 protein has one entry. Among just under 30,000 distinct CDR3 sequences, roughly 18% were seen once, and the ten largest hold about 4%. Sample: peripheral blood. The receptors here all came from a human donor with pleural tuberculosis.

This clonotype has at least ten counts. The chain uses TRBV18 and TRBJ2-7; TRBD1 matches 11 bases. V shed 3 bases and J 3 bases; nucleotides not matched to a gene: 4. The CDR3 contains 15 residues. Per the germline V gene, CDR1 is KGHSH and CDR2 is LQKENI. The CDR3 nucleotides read TGTGCCAGCTCACCTGGGACAGGGGGTCTCTACGAGCAGTACTTC. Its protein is CASSPGTGGLYEQYF.

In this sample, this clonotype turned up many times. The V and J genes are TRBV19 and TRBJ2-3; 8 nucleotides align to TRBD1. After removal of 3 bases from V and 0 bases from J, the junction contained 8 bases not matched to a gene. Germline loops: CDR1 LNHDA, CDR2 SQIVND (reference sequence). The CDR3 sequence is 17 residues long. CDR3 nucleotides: TGTGCCAGTAGTATCATCCCCAGGGGGCTCAGCACAGATACGCAGTATTTT. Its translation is CASSIIPRGLSTDTQYF.

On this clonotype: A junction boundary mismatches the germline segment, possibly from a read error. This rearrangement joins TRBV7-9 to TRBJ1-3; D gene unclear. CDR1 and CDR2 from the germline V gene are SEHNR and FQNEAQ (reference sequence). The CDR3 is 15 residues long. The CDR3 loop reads CASSLQQFSGSTIYF. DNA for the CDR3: TGTGCTAGCAGCTTACAACAGTTCTCTGGAAGCACCATATATTTT.

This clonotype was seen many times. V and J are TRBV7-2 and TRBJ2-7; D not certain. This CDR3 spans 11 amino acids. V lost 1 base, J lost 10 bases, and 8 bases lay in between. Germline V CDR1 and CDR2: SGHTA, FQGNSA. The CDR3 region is CASSLGLSQYF. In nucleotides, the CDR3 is TGTGCCAGCAGCTTAGGTCTGTCCCAGTACTTC. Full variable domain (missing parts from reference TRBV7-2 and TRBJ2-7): GAGVSQSPSNKVTEKGKDVELRCDPISGHTALYWYRQSLGQGLEFLIYFQGNSAPDKSGLPSDRFSAERTGGSVSTLTIQRTQQEDSAVYLCASSLGLSQYFGPGTRLTVT.

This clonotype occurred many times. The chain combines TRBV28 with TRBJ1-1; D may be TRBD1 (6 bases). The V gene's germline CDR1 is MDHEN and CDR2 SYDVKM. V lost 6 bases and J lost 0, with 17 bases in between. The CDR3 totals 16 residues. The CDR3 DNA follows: TGTGCCAGCAGCCCGCGGGGACACACAATGAACACTGAAGCTTTCTTT. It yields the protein CASSPRGHTMNTEAFF.

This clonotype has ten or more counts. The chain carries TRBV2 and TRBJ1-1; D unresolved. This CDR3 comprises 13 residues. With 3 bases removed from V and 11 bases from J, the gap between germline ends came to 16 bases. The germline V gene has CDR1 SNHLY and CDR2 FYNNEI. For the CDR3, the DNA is TGTGCCAGCAGTGAGGAAGGAGAGAAGGTCGCTTTCTTT. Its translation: CASSEEGEKVAFF.

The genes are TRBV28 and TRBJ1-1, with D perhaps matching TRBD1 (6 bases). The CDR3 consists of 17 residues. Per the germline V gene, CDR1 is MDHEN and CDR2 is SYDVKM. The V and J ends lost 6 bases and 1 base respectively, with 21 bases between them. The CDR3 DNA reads TGTGCCAGCAGAGTTGGGGGCACCGTCTCAGAGAACACTGAAGCTTTCTTT. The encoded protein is CASRVGGTVSENTEAFF.

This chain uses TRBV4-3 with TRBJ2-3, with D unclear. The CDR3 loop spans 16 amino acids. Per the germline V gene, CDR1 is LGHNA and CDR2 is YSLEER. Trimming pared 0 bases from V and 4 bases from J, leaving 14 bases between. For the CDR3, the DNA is TGCGCCAGCAGCCAAGAGACTGGGCGAGTGCCAGATACGCAGTATTTT. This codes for CASSQETGRVPDTQYF.

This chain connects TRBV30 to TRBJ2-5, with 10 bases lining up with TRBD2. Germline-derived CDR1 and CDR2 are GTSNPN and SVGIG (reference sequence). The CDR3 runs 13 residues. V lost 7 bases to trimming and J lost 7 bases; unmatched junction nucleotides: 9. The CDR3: CASSLAGLRTQYF. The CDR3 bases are TGTGCCTCCTCACTAGCGGGATTGCGGACCCAGTACTTC. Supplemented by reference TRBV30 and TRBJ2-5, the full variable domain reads SQTIHQWPATLVQPVGSPLSLECTVEGTSNPNLYWYRQAAGRGLQLLFYSVGIGQISSEVPQNLSASRPQDRQFILSSKKLLLSDSGFYLCASSLAGLRTQYFGPGTRLLVL.

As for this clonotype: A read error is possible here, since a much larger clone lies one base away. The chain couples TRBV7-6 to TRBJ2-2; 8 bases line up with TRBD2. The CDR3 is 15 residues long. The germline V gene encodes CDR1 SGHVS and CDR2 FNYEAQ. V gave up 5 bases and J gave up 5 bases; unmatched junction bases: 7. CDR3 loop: CASSAIAGWTGELFF. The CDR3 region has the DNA TGTGCCAGCAGCGCTATAGCGGGATGGACCGGGGAGCTGTTTTTT.

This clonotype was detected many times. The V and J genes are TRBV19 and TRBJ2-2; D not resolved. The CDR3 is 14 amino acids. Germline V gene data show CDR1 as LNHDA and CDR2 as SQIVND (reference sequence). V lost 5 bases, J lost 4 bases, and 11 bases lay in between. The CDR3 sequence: CASSWQPFTGELFF. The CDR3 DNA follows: TGTGCCAGTAGTTGGCAGCCATTCACCGGGGAGCTGTTTTTT.

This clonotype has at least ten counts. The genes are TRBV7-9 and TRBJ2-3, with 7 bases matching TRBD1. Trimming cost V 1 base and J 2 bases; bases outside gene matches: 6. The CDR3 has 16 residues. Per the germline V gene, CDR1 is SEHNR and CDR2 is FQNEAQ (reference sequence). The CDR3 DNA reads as TGTGCCAGCAGCTTAGGCCCAGGGGGAAACACAGATACGCAGTATTTT. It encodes CASSLGPGGNTDTQYF.

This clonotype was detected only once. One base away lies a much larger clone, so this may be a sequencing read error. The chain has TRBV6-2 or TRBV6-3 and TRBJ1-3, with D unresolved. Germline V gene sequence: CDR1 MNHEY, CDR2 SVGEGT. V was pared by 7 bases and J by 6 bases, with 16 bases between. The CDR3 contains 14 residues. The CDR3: CASTYDNPENTIYF. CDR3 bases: TGTGCCAGCACCTATGACAACCCTGAAAACACCATATATTTT.

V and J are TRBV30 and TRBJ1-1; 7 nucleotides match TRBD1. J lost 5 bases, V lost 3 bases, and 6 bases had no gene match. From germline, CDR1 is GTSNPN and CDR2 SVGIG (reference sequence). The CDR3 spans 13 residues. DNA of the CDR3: TGTGCCTGGAGGAGGCAGGGGGGAACTGAAGCTTTCTTT. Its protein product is CAWRRQGGTEAFF.

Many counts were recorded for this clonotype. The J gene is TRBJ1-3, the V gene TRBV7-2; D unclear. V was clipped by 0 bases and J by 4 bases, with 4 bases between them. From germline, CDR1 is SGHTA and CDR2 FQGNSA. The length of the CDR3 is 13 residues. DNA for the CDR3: TGTGCCAGCAGCTTAGCGACCGGAAACACCATATATTTT. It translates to CASSLATGNTIYF.

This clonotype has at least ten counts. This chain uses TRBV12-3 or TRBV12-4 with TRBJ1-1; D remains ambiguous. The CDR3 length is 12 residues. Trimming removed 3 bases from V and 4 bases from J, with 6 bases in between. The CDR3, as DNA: TGTGCCAGCAGTTTGGTTATCACTGAAGCTTTCTTT. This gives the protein CASSLVITEAFF.

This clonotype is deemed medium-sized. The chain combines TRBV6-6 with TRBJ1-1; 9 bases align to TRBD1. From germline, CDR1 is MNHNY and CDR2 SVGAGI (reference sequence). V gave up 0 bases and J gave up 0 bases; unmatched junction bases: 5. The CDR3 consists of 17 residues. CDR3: CASSYSQTGGMNTEAFF. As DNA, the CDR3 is TGTGCCAGCAGTTACTCGCAGACAGGGGGGATGAACACTGAAGCTTTCTTT.